The 9 T cell receptor beta chains listed next were all sequenced from one sample in a study of T cell repertoires in cytomegalovirus infection. The antigens these receptors bind are not known. Each CDR3 protein gets one entry after TCRdb re-called the reads with MiXCR. The data contain some 900,000 distinct CDR3 sequences, around a third of them seen just once; the ten biggest clones take up around 12%. The specimen comprised cultured CD8+ T cells from PBMCs, sampled from culture after CMV antigen stimulation. Receptors originate from a human donor in good health (CMV status not recorded). Some clones in this sample may be carry-over from other donors' samples.

In the case of this clonotype: A read error may produce the germline difference seen at one junction end. The chain links TRBV6-2 or TRBV6-3 to TRBJ1-6, with 7 bases matching TRBD1. The CDR3 sequence is 14 residues long. From germline, CDR1 is MNHEY and CDR2 SVGEGT. The CDR3 nucleotides are TGTGCCAGCACCATCGGGACAGCTATCATCACCCTCCCCTTT. Translation gives CASTIGTAIITLPF.

This chain links TRBV13 with TRBJ1-1, with TRBD1 matching over 10 bases. The CDR3 totals 15 residues. V lost 4 bases and J lost 3; bases outside the gene matches: 5. In germline, CDR1 is PRHDT, CDR2 FYEKMQ (reference sequence). The CDR3 protein is CASSSTGGKDTEAFF. In DNA form, the CDR3 reads TGTGCCAGCAGCTCGACAGGGGGCAAGGACACTGAAGCTTTCTTT.

This clonotype occurred many times. V usage is TRBV7-2 and J usage is TRBJ2-3; TRBD2 aligns across 11 bases. The CDR3 extends over 16 amino acids. CDR1 is SGHTA and CDR2 is FQGNSA in the germline V gene. V shed 1 base, J shed 4 bases, and the junction held 4 bases outside the gene matches. CDR3 residues: CASSLELAGVADTQYF. The CDR3 bases are TGTGCCAGCAGCTTAGAACTAGCGGGGGTCGCAGATACGCAGTATTTT.

The rearrangement links TRBV28 to TRBJ2-2; 9 positions agree with TRBD1. The CDR3 runs 17 residues. J lost 4 bases, V lost 4 bases, and 10 bases had no gene match. Germline CDR1 and CDR2: MDHEN and SYDVKM. CDR3 amino acids: CASSWGEGQGSTGELFF. As DNA, the CDR3 is TGTGCCAGCAGTTGGGGTGAGGGACAGGGAAGCACCGGGGAGCTGTTTTTT. The full variable domain, completed using reference TRBV28 and TRBJ2-2, is DVKVTQSSRYLVKRTGEKVFLECVQDMDHENMFWYRQDPGLGLRLIYFSYDVKMKEKGDIPEGYSVSREKKERFSLILESASTNQTSMYLCASSWGEGQGSTGELFFGEGSRLTVL.

The chain carries TRBV12-3 or TRBV12-4 and TRBJ1-4; 7 nucleotides line up with TRBD1. V dropped 5 bases and J dropped 7; count of bases not matched to a gene: 7. This CDR3 has 14 residues. The CDR3 loop is CASSPRGESEKLFF. Here the CDR3 DNA reads TGTGCCAGCAGTCCCAGGGGGGAGAGTGAAAAACTGTTTTTT.

The chain couples TRBV29-1 to TRBJ2-2, with D perhaps being TRBD1 or TRBD2 (6 bases each). CDR1 and CDR2 from the germline V gene are SQVTM and ANQGSEA. The CDR3 sequence is 14 residues long. Trimming took off 2 bases at V and 2 bases at J, with 9 bases between the two ends. This CDR3 is CSVERGRNTGELFF. The CDR3 region has the DNA TGCAGCGTTGAACGGGGGCGCAACACCGGGGAGCTGTTTTTT.

This clonotype occurred a few times. The chain links TRBV19 to TRBJ1-1; 7 bases agree with TRBD1. The V segment lost 7 bases and the J segment 4 bases; nucleotides outside the gene matches: 12. Looked up from germline, CDR1 is LNHDA and CDR2 is SQIVND (reference sequence). There are 15 residues in the CDR3. CDR3 protein: CASTTRRGLGTEAFF. The CDR3 DNA is TGTGCCAGTACCACACGCAGGGGGTTGGGCACTGAAGCTTTCTTT.

V usage is TRBV20-1 and J usage is TRBJ2-7; 11 bases match TRBD1. Germline-derived CDR1 and CDR2 are DFQATT and SNEGSKA (reference sequence). V gave up 2 bases and J gave up 3 bases; unmatched junction bases: 3. The CDR3 runs to 14 residues. The CDR3 DNA sequence: TGCAGTGCTAGAAGGGACAGGGGGGTCTACGAGCAGTACGTC. Translation: CSARRDRGVYEQYV.

Written as DNA, the CDR3 is TGCAGTGCTCTCGGGACAGGGGGAACCTACGAGCAGTACTTC. It codes for CSALGTGGTYEQYF. V gene TRBV20-1 combines with J gene TRBJ2-7; 11 positions agree with TRBD1. This CDR3 region has 14 residues. Germline loops: CDR1 DFQATT, CDR2 SNEGSKA (reference sequence). V shed 5 bases, J shed 2 bases, and the junction held 5 bases outside the gene matches.